The 4 T cell receptor beta chains given below trace back to one sample, sequenced in a study of T cell repertoires in cytomegalovirus infection. TCRdb re-derived calls from the reads in MiXCR, one entry per CDR3 protein. Among 200,000 to 300,000 distinct CDR3 sequences listed, roughly an eighth were seen once. The specimen was PBMCs. The receptor source for this set is a human donor in good health (CMV status not recorded). Some clones in this sample may be carry-over from other donors' samples.

This clonotype was seen many times. The chain couples TRBV10-3 to TRBJ2-5; TRBD1 might be the D (5 bases). The CDR3 has 16 residues. CDR1 is ENHRY, CDR2 SYGVKD, per germline. Trimming pared 3 bases from V and 5 bases from J, leaving 19 bases between. CDR3 DNA sequence: TGTGCCATCAGTGAAAGGGAAGGGGCTATTTGGGAGACCCAGTACTTC. As protein: CAISEREGAIWETQYF.

A few counts support this clonotype. This chain uses TRBV7-3 with TRBJ2-5; 11 bases line up with TRBD2. This CDR3 has 15 amino acids. The junction had 5 bases not matched to a gene; V was cut back by 7 bases and J by 1 base. The V gene's germline CDR1 is SGHTA and CDR2 FQGTGA. DNA of the CDR3: TGTGCCAGCACCCTAGCGGGGGGCCCCCAAGAGACCCAGTACTTC. It is translated as CASTLAGGPQETQYF.

V usage is TRBV20-1 and J usage is TRBJ2-1, with 8 bases that match TRBD2. The CDR3 runs to 15 residues. V shed 6 bases, J shed 10 bases, and the junction held 17 bases outside the gene matches. CDR1 DFQATT and CDR2 SNEGSKA come from the germline V gene (reference sequence). The CDR3 nucleotides read TGCAGTGCCCCCGGGACTAGGGCAACGGGGGGGGAGCAGTTCTTC. This codes for CSAPGTRATGGEQFF.

This clonotype was seen repeatedly, ten times or more. V is TRBV12-3 or TRBV12-4 and J is TRBJ2-5; TRBD2 agrees at 12 bases. CDR3 length equals 15 residues. V shed 8 bases and J 3 bases; nucleotides not matched to a gene: 7. CDR3 coding DNA: TGTGCCAGCGGAGTGGGACTAGCGGGCAAAGAGACCCAGTACTTC. Its translation is CASGVGLAGKETQYF.